These T cell receptor beta chains were read from a single sample in a study of CD8 T cells in ankylosing spondylitis. MiXCR, run by TCRdb on the 5' RACE reads, gives a single entry per CDR3 protein. This sample has a few hundred thousand distinct CDR3 sequences; 17% occur once, and the top ten carry about 0.94%. Sequenced material: blood, either unsorted or a sorted T cell fraction (not recorded which). All receptors derive from a male donor with ankylosing spondylitis. The CDR3 runs from the conserved cysteine through the conserved F or W. A D gene is named only where the DNA matches it firmly. Clone sizes are given selectively: once, few, many, or a class where the clone is expanded.

V	size	D	J	DNA	CDR3
TRBV5-1	few	NA	TRBJ2-4	TGCGCCAGCAGCTTGAGGCAGGGGGGCGGCATTCAGTACTTC	CASSLRQGGGIQYF
TRBV11-2	NA	TRBD1	TRBJ1-6	TGTGCCAGCAGCCGAACAGGGGTGTCCTATAATTCACCCCTCCACTTT	CASSRTGVSYNSPLHF
TRBV20-1	few	NA	TRBJ1-1	TGCAGTGCTAGAGATCCCACCAACCGTCTTTGG	CSARDPTNRLW
TRBV24-1	few	NA	TRBJ2-7	TGTGCCACCAGCAGGACCGGGTTCTACGAGCAGTACTTC	CATSRTGFYEQYF
TRBV12-3/TRBV12-4	NA	TRBD1	TRBJ2-1	TGTGCCAGCCGATACGGGGACAGGGGAATGAATGAGCAGTTCTTC	CASRYGDRGMNEQFF
TRBV4-1	few	NA	TRBJ2-6	TGCGCCAGCAGCCCCACGGTCCTGGACGTCCTGACTTTC	CASSPTVLDVLTF
TRBV5-1	NA	TRBD2	TRBJ2-1	TGCGCCAGCAGCTTGGGGGGCCCACTAGCGAATGAGCAGTTCTTC	CASSLGGPLANEQFF
TRBV12-3/TRBV12-4	few	NA	TRBJ2-1	TGTGCCAGCATGCTCCGGGACGCCGCTTACAATGAGCAGTTCTTC	CASMLRDAAYNEQFF
TRBV3-1	few	NA	TRBJ1-3	TGTGCCAGCAAACCGAGGGGGTCTGGAAACACCATATATTTT	CASKPRGSGNTIYF
TRBV7-2	NA	NA	TRBJ2-2	TGTGCCAGCAGCTTACAACCCACCGGGGAGCTGTTTTTT	CASSLQPTGELFF